The 16 T cell receptor beta chains below come from one sample, sequenced in a study of identical twins. TCRdb reprocessed the 5' RACE reads via MiXCR and lists one record per CDR3 protein. This table holds roughly 250,000 distinct CDR3 sequences, over 12% found once. The sample taken for sequencing was memory (CD45RO+) T cells sorted from blood. These receptors all come from a woman between 18 and 29 years old in good health.

The rearrangement links TRBV5-1 to TRBJ2-5, with 7 bases fitting TRBD1. The length of the CDR3 is 15 residues. Germline loops: CDR1 SGHRS, CDR2 YFSETQ. V gave up 0 bases and J gave up 3 bases; unmatched junction bases: 5. The CDR3 loop is CASSLGADREETQYF. In DNA, the CDR3 is TGCGCCAGCAGCTTGGGGGCCGACAGGGAAGAGACCCAGTACTTC.

This clonotype was detected only a few times. The gene calls are TRBV11-3 and TRBJ2-2; 7 bases map to TRBD1. The V segment lost 9 bases and the J segment 6 bases; nucleotides outside the gene matches: 4. Germline values: CDR1 SGHNT, CDR2 YENEEA. There are 12 residues in the CDR3. The CDR3 loop is CASSQGAGELFF. The CDR3 DNA follows: TGTGCCAGTTCCCAGGGGGCCGGGGAGCTGTTTTTT.

This clonotype was seen a few times. This chain uses TRBV20-1 with TRBJ2-7, with D perhaps TRBD2 (6 bases). Germline V lookup: CDR1 DFQATT, CDR2 SNEGSKA (reference sequence). CDR3 length: 12 amino acids. The V end lost 6 bases, the J end lost 2 bases, and 11 bases lay between the germline ends. The DNA of the CDR3 is TGCAGTGCCACGACTAGGACCTACGAGCAGTACTTC. Its protein is CSATTRTYEQYF.

The sample holds a few counts of this clonotype. V usage is TRBV3-1 and J usage is TRBJ2-7; D gene unclear. CDR3 size: 12 residues. Germline values: CDR1 LGHDT, CDR2 YNNKEL (reference sequence). Trimming pared 3 bases from V and 3 bases from J, leaving 6 bases between. The CDR3 protein is CASSHNVYEQYF. CDR3 sequence (DNA): TGTGCCAGCAGCCACAATGTCTACGAGCAGTACTTC.

This chain joins TRBV12-3 or TRBV12-4 and TRBJ2-7, with TRBD1 matching 8 bases. The CDR3 length is 14 residues. The V and J ends lost 5 bases and 4 bases, in that order; junction bases with no gene match: 7. CDR3 nucleotide sequence: TGTGCCAGCAGTACGGGACAGGTAGGGTACGAGCAGTACTTC. This encodes CASSTGQVGYEQYF.

This clonotype came up a few times. This sequence joins TRBV11-2 and TRBJ2-1, with D uncertain. The CDR3 has 13 amino acids. V was clipped by 6 bases and J by 14 bases, with 20 bases between them. Germline CDR1 is SGHAT and CDR2 is FQNNGV. CDR3 loop: CASSPIPGLQEFF. CDR3 bases: TGTGCCAGCAGTCCTATTCCCGGGCTTCAGGAGTTCTTC.

The chain combines TRBV11-2 with TRBJ2-3, with D unresolved. This CDR3 has 13 amino acids. The germline V gene encodes CDR1 SGHAT and CDR2 FQNNGV. Trimming stripped 0 bases from V and 3 bases from J, with 4 bases between. The CDR3 loop is CASSLEETDTQYF. The CDR3 region has the DNA TGTGCCAGCAGCTTAGAGGAGACAGATACGCAGTATTTT. The full variable domain, its missing parts supplied by reference TRBV11-2 and TRBJ2-3, is EAGVAQSPRYKIIEKRQSVAFWCNPISGHATLYWYQQILGQGPKLLIQFQNNGVVDDSQLPKDRFSAERLKGVDSTLKIQPAKLEDSAVYLCASSLEETDTQYFGPGTRLTVL.

This clonotype was seen many times. V usage is TRBV7-9 and J usage is TRBJ1-1; no clear D gene. CDR1 and CDR2 from the germline V gene are SEHNR and FQNEAQ (reference sequence). The ends were cut back, 0 bases at V and 1 base at J, with 9 bases in the middle. The CDR3 totals 15 residues. CDR3 region: CASSLAWQPNTEAFF. DNA of the CDR3: TGTGCCAGCAGCTTAGCATGGCAGCCGAACACTGAAGCTTTCTTT.

This clonotype was found many times. The genes are TRBV20-1 and TRBJ2-1; 13 nucleotides agree with TRBD2. The CDR3 has 15 residues. Germline lookup yields CDR1 DFQATT and CDR2 SNEGSKA (reference sequence). J lost 7 bases, V lost 4 bases, and 7 bases had no gene match. CDR3 nucleotides: TGCAGTGCTAAAAGAGGACTAGCGGGAGAGAATGAGCAGTTCTTC. It encodes CSAKRGLAGENEQFF.

A few counts support this clonotype. The chain joins TRBV2 to TRBJ2-5; D possibly corresponds to TRBD1 (5 bases). This CDR3 region has 11 residues. Germline loops: CDR1 SNHLY, CDR2 FYNNEI. V gave up 7 bases and J gave up 6 bases, with 9 bases separating them. The CDR3 DNA follows: TGTGCCAGCAAAAGGGGCCAGACCCAGTACTTC. This sequence encodes CASKRGQTQYF.

The V and J genes are TRBV5-4 and TRBJ2-1, with TRBD2 identical over 8 bases. V lost 4 bases, J lost 5 bases, and 8 bases stayed unmatched. The germline V gene encodes CDR1 SGHNT and CDR2 YYREEE (reference sequence). There are 15 residues in the CDR3. CDR3 residues: CASSVPTSANNEQFF. Written as DNA, the CDR3 is TGTGCCAGCAGCGTCCCGACTAGCGCGAACAATGAGCAGTTCTTC.

The chain couples TRBV4-3 to TRBJ1-3, with D uncertain. With 5 bases removed from V and 3 bases from J, the gap between germline ends came to 8 bases. Germline V CDR1 and CDR2: LGHNA, YSLEER. The CDR3 totals 13 residues. CDR3 in DNA: TGCGCCAGCAGCGCATCGCTTGGAAACACCATATATTTT. This gives the protein CASSASLGNTIYF.

This clonotype turned up a few times. The CDR3 protein is CAWSRDLGANVLTF. The CDR3 bases are TGTGCCTGGAGTCGTGACCTTGGGGCCAACGTCCTGACTTTC. This chain joins TRBV30 and TRBJ2-6, with D uncertain. The CDR3 sequence is 14 residues long. V was shortened by 2 bases and J by 3 bases, with 8 bases between the two germline ends. Germline CDR1 is GTSNPN and CDR2 is SVGIG (reference sequence).

In its sample, this clonotype was seen many times. The chain uses TRBV27 and TRBJ2-7; 7 positions agree with TRBD1. The CDR3 length is 14 residues. CDR1 is MNHEY and CDR2 is SMNVEV in the germline V gene (reference sequence). After removal of 0 bases from V and 11 bases from J, the junction contained 10 bases not matched to a gene. The CDR3 here is CASSLSPLSTGKYF. CDR3 DNA: TGTGCCAGCAGTTTATCCCCCCTCTCGACAGGGAAGTACTTC.

The V call is TRBV10-3, the J call TRBJ2-5, with D perhaps TRBD1 or TRBD2 (5 bases each). Trimming took off 0 bases at V and 5 bases at J, with 16 bases between the two ends. The CDR3 runs to 16 residues. In germline, CDR1 is ENHRY, CDR2 SYGVKD. CDR3 DNA sequence: TGTGCCATCAGTGAGTCGAGGGCAGCAGGGTCGGAGACCCAGTACTTC. It codes for CAISESRAAGSETQYF.

This clonotype was seen ten or more times. The chain has TRBV5-1 and TRBJ2-5; no definite D call. V lost 0 bases to trimming and J lost 5 bases, with 14 bases between them. Germline values: CDR1 SGHRS, CDR2 YFSETQ. The CDR3 runs 15 residues. The CDR3 loop is CASSLGTSVRETQYF. CDR3 nucleotide sequence: TGCGCCAGCAGCTTGGGCACATCCGTGAGGGAGACCCAGTACTTC.